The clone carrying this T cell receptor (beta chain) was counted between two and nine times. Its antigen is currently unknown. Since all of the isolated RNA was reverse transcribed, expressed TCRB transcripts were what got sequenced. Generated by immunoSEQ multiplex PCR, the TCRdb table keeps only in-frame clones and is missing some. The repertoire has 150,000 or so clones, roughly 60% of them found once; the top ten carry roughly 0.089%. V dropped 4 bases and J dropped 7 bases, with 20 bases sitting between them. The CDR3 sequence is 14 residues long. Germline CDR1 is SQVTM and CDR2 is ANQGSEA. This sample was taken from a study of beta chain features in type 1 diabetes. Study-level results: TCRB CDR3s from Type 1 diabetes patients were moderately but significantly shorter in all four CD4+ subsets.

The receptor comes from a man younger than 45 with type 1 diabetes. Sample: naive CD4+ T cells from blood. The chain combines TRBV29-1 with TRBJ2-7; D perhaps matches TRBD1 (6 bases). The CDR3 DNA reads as TGCAGCGTTGGCTTTCTCGATACAGGGCGGGAGCAGTACTTC. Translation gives CSVGFLDTGREQYF.